The entry below gives a single TCR beta chain sequence along with its context. Antigen specificity is unknown. The source of the sample is a study of cytomegalovirus exposure and HLA in healthy donors. Findings and caveats of the study: A few of the chains that were CMV-associated were confirmed in vitro to be specific for CMV antigens.

The table came from immunoSEQ multiplex PCR; TCRdb's copy has only in-frame clones and leaves some out. The table lists 200,000 to 300,000 clones, approximately 87% of them singletons. The receptor was derived from a man between 18 and 35 years old in good health and CMV-seronegative. Sample: PBMCs.

The CDR3 protein is CSVEDPRTSASYNEQFF. The CDR3 DNA is TGCAGCGTTGAAGATCCCCGGACTAGCGCTTCCTACAATGAGCAGTTCTTC. The J gene is TRBJ2-1, the V gene TRBV29-1; 9 positions match TRBD2. The junction had 7 bases not matched to a gene; V was cut back by 0 bases and J by 1 base. CDR3 length: 17 amino acids. Looked up from germline, CDR1 is SQVTM and CDR2 is ANQGSEA.